This TCR beta chain stems from a study of T cells in Graves' hyperthyroidism and ophthalmopathy. TCR beta CDR3 regions were amplified from RNA transcripts. The study used the HTBI primer set for a first-round RT-PCR of the TCR CDR3. TCRdb fed the multiplex PCR reads into MiXCR, producing one record per CDR3 protein. Of hundreds of thousands of distinct CDR3 sequences listed, 15% to 18% are singletons. The CDR3 is 12 amino acids. Trimming took off 1 base at V and 9 bases at J, with 13 bases between the two ends. The germline V gene encodes CDR1 DFQATT and CDR2 SNEGSKA (reference sequence). An absence of ophthalmopathy progression within 18 months meant stable Graves' hyperthyroidism. About this clonotype itself: This may be a read error: a much more frequent sequence differs by one nucleotide.

The sequencing sample was made of blood. The source is a woman aged 18 to 35 with Graves' hyperthyroidism. This chain links TRBV20-1 with TRBJ2-7, with D uncertain. CDR3 in amino acids: CSARGPSGGQYF. The CDR3 coding sequence is TGCAGTGCTAGAGGACCCTCGGGCGGGCAGTACTTC.